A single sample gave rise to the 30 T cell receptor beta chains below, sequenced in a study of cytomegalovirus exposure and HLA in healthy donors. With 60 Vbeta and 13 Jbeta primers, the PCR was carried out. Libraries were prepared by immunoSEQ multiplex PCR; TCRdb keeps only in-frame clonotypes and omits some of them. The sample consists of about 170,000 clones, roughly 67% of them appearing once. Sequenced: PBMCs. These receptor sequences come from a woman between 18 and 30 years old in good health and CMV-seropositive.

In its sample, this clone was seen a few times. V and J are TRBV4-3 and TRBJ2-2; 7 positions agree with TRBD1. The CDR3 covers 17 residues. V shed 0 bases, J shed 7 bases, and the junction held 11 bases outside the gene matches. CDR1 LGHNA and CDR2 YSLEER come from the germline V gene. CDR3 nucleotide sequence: TGCGCCAGCAGCCAAGACGTGACAGGGAAAGGTCACGGGGAGCTGTTTTTT. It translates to CASSQDVTGKGHGELFF.

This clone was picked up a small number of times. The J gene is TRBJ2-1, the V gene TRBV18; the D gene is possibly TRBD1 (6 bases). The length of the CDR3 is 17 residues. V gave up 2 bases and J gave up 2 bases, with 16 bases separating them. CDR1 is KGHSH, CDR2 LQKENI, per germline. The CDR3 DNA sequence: TGTGCCAGCTCACCAGCGACAGGTAGCTTCACCTACAATGAGCAGTTCTTC. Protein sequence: CASSPATGSFTYNEQFF.

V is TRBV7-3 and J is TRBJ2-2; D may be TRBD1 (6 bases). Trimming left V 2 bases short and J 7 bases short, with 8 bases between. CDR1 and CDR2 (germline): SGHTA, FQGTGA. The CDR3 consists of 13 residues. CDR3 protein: CASSLSGVGELFF. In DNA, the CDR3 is TGTGCCAGCAGCTTATCAGGGGTCGGGGAGCTGTTTTTT.

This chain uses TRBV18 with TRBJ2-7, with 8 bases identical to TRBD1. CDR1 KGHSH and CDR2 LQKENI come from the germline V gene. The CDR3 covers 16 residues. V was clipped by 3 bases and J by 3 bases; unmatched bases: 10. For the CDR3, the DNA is TGTGCCAGCTCACCGTTACCGGGACAGGCGCTCTACGAGCAGTACTTC. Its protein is CASSPLPGQALYEQYF.

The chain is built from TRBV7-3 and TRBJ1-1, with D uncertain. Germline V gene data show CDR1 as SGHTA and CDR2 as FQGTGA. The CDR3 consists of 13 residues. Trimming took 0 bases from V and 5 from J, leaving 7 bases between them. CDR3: CASSLTQDTEAFF. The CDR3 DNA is TGTGCCAGCAGCTTAACTCAGGATACTGAAGCTTTCTTT.

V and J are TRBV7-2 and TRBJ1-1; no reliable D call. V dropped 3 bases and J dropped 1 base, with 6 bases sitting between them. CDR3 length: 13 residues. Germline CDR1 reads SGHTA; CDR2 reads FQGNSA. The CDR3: CASSLQENTEAFF. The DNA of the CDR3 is TGTGCCAGCAGCTTGCAGGAGAACACTGAAGCTTTCTTT.

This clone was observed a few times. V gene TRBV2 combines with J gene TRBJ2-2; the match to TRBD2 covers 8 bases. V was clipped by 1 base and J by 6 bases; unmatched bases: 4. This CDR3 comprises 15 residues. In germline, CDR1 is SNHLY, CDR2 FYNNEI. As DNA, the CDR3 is TGTGCCAGCAGTGAAGTGACGGGGGGGCCCGGGGAGCTGTTTTTT. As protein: CASSEVTGGPGELFF.

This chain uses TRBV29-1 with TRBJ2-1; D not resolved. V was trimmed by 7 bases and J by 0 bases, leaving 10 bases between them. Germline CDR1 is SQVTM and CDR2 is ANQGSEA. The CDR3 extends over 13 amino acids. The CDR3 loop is CSAVSSSYNEQFF. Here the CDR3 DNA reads TGCAGCGCCGTGTCGAGCTCCTACAATGAGCAGTTCTTC.

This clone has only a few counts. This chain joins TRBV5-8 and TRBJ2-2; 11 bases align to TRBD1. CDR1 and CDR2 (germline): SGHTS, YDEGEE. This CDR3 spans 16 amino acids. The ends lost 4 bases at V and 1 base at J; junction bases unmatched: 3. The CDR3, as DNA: TGTGCCAGCAGCGTGGGACAGGGGGTGAACACCGGGGAGCTGTTTTTT. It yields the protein CASSVGQGVNTGELFF.

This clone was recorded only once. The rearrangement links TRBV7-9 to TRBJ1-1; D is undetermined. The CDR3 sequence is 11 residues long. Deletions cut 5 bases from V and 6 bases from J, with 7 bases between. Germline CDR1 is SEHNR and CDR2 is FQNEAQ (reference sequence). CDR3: CASSMDSEAFF. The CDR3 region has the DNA TGTGCCAGCAGCATGGACTCTGAAGCTTTCTTT. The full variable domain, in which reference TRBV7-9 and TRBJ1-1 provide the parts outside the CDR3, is DTGVSQNPRHKITKRGQNVTFRCDPISEHNRLYWYRQTLGQGPEFLTYFQNEAQLEKSRLLSDRFSAERPKGSFSTLEIQRTEQGDSAMYLCASSMDSEAFFGQGTRLTVV.

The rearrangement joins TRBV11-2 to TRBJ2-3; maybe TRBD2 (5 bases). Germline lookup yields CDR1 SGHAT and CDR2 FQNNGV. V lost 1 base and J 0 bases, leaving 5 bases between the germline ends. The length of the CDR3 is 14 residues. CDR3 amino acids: CASSLGTSTDTQYF. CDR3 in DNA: TGTGCCAGCAGCTTAGGGACTAGCACAGATACGCAGTATTTT.

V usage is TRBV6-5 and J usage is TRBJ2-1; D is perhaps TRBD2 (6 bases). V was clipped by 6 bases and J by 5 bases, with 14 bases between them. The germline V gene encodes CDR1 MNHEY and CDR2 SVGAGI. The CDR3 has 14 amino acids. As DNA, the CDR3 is TGTGCCAGCAGCACCTTTAGCGGTAACAATGAGCAGTTCTTC. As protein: CASSTFSGNNEQFF.

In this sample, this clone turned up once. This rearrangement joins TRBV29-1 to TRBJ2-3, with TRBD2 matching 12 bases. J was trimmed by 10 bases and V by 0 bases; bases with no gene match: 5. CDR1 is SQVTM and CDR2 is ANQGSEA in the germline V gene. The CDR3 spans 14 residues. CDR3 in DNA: TGCAGCGTTGAAGATGGACTAGCGGGGTACGCGCAGTATTTT. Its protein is CSVEDGLAGYAQYF.

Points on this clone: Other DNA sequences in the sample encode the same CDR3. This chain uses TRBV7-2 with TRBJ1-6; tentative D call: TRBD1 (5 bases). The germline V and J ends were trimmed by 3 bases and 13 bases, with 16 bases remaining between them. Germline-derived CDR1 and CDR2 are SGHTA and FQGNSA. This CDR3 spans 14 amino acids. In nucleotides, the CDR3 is TGTGCCAGCAGCTTGAGTACAGGCCCCCTTCCCCTCCACTTT. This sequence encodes CASSLSTGPLPLHF.

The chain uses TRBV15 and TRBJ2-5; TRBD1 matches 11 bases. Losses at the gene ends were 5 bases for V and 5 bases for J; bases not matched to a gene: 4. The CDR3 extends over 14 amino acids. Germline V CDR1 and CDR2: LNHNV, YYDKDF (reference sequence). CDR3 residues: CATSGGQGAETQYF. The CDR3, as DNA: TGTGCCACCAGCGGAGGACAGGGGGCGGAGACCCAGTACTTC.

The CDR3 here is CASRPLGQGMSGELFF. CDR3 DNA: TGTGCCAGCAGGCCCCTGGGACAGGGTATGTCCGGGGAGCTGTTTTTT. The chain combines TRBV7-6 with TRBJ2-2, with 9 bases fitting TRBD1. The CDR3 consists of 16 residues. V lost 6 bases and J lost 6; bases outside the gene matches: 11. Germline-derived CDR1 and CDR2 are SGHVS and FNYEAQ.

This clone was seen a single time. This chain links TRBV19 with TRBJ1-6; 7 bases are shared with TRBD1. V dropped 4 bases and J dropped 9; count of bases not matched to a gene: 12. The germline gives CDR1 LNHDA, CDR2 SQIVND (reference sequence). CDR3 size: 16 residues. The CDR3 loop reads CASSTASTGVSSPLHF. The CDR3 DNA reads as TGTGCCAGTAGTACTGCTTCAACAGGGGTTAGTTCACCCCTCCACTTT.

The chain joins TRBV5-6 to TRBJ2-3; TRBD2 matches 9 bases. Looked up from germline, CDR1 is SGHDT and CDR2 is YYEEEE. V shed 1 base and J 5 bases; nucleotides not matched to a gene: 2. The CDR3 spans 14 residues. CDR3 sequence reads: CASSLLLAGDTQYF. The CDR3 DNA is TGTGCCAGCAGCTTGTTACTAGCGGGAGATACGCAGTATTTT.

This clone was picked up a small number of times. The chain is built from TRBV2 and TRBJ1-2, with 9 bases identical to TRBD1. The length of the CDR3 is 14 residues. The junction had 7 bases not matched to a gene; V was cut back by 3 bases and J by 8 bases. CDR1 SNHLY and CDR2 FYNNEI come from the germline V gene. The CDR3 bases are TGTGCCAGCAGTGAGGGGGGACAGGGTTGCGGCTACACCTTC. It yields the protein CASSEGGQGCGYTF.

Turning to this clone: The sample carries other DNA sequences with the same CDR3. CDR3 nucleotide sequence: TGTGCCAGCAGCCGTCTCGTTGGGGCTGATTCACCCCTCCACTTT. Its translation: CASSRLVGADSPLHF. The chain combines TRBV4-2 with TRBJ1-6; possibly TRBD1 for D (5 bases). Germline CDR1 and CDR2: LGHNA and YNFKEQ. Trimming shortened V by 4 bases and J by 8 bases, and 15 bases separated the two germline ends. The CDR3 runs 15 residues.

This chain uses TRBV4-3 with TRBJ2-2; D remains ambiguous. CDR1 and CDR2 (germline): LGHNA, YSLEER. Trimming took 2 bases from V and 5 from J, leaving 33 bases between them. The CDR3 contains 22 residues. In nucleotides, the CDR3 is TGCGCCAGCAGCCAAACCGGGTCCCCGTCCAGCAACGATCAATTTCTGACCGGGGAGCTGTTTTTT. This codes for CASSQTGSPSSNDQFLTGELFF.

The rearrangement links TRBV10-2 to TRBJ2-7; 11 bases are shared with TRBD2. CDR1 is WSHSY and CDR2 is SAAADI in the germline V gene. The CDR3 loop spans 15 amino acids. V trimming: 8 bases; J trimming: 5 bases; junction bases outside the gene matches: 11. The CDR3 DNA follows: TGCGCCAGCTGGGACCCTAGCGGGGGGTATCACGAGCAGTACTTC. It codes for CASWDPSGGYHEQYF.

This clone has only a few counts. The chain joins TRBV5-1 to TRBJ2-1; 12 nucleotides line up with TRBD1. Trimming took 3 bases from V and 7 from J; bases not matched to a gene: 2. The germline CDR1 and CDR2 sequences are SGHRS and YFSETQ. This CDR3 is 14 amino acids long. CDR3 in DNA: TGCGCCAGCAGCTCGGGACAGGGGGCGAATGAGCAGTTCTTC. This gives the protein CASSSGQGANEQFF. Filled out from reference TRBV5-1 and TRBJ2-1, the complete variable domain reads KAGVTQTPRYLIKTRGQQVTLSCSPISGHRSVSWYQQTPGQGLQFLFEYFSETQRNKGNFPGRFSGRQFSNSRSEMNVSTLELGDSALYLCASSSGQGANEQFFGPGTRLTVL.

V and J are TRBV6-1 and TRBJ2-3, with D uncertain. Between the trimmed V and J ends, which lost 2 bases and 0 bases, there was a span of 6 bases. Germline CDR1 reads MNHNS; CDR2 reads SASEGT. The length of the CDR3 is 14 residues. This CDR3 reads CASSEQVSTDTQYF. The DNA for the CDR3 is TGTGCCAGCAGTGAACAGGTTAGCACAGATACGCAGTATTTT.

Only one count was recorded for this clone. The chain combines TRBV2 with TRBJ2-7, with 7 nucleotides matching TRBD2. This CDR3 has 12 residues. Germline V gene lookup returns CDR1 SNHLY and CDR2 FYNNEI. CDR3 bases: TGTGCGAGCGGGGAGAGCTCCTACGAGCAGTACTTC. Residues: CASGESSYEQYF. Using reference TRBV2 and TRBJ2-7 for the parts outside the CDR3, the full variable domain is EPEVTQTPSHQVTQMGQEVILRCVPISNHLYFYWYRQILGQKVEFLVSFYNNEISEKSEIFDDQFSVERPDGSNFTLKIRSTKLEDSAMYFCASGESSYEQYFGPGTRLTVT.

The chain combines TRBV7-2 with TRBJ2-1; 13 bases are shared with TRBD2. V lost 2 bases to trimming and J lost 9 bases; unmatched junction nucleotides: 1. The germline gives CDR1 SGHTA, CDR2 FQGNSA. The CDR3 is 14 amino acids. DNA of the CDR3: TGTGCCAGCAGCTTAACTAGCGGGGGGGGTGAGCAGTTCTTC. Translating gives CASSLTSGGGEQFF.

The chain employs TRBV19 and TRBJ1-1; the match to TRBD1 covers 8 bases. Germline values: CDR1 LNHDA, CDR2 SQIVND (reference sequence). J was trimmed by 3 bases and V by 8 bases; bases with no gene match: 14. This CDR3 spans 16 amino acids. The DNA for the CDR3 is TGTGCCAGTGGACCCATCAGGGGGCTTCTCGACACTGAAGCTTTCTTT. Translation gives CASGPIRGLLDTEAFF.

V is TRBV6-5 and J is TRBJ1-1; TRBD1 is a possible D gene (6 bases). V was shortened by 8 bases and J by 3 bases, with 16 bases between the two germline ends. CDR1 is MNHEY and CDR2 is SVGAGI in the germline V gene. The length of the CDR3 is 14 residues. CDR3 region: CASFRGGYDTEAFF. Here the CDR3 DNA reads TGTGCCAGCTTCAGAGGGGGTTATGACACTGAAGCTTTCTTT.

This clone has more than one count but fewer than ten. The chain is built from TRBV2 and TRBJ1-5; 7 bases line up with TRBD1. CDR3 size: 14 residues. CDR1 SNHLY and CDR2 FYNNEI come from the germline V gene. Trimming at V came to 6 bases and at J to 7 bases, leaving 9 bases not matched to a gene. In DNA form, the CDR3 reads TGTGCCAGCAGCACACAGGGGTCAGGGCAGCCCCAGCATTTT. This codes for CASSTQGSGQPQHF.

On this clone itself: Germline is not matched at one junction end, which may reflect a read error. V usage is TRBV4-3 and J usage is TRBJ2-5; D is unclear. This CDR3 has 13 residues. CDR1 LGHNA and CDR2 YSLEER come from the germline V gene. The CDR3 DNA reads TGCGCCAGCAGCCAAGTTAATGAAGAGATCCAGTACTTC. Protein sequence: CASSQVNEEIQYF.